These 25 T cell receptor beta chains came from one sample sequenced in a study of beta chain features in type 1 diabetes. The study reverse transcribed the entire isolated RNA, so it sequenced expressed TCRB transcripts. Sequencing used immunoSEQ multiplex PCR; TCRdb keeps in-frame clones, though not all of them. Among about 99,000 clones listed, 28% were seen once. What these receptors recognize is not known. General study findings and limits: Type 1 diabetes patients showed a moderate but significant shortening of TCRB CDR3s in all four CD4+ subsets.

Specimen: central memory CD4+ T cells from blood. The receptors were sampled from a woman aged 18-29 years with type 1 diabetes.

V usage is TRBV7-3 and J usage is TRBJ2-2; 7 bases are shared with TRBD2. The CDR3 consists of 16 residues. The V gene's germline CDR1 is SGHTA and CDR2 FQGTGA. Trimming took 2 bases from V and 7 from J; bases not matched to a gene: 10. CDR3 nucleotides: TGTGCCAGCAGCTTAGAGGGAGGGCCTTTTGGCGGGGAGCTGTTTTTT. As protein: CASSLEGGPFGGELFF.

V is TRBV19 and J is TRBJ2-1, with D possibly being TRBD2 (6 bases). Germline V gene data show CDR1 as LNHDA and CDR2 as SQIVND (reference sequence). The ends were cut back, 4 bases at V and 6 bases at J, with 10 bases in the middle. The CDR3 is made up of 13 amino acids. CDR3 coding DNA: TGTGCCAGTAGTACAGGTAGCGGCAATGAGCAGTTCTTC. This encodes CASSTGSGNEQFF.

V usage is TRBV28 and J usage is TRBJ2-7; weak D call: TRBD1 (5 bases). Germline V gives CDR1 MDHEN, CDR2 SYDVKM. The CDR3 is 13 residues long. Trimming pared 7 bases from V and 3 bases from J, leaving 13 bases between. The CDR3 sequence: CASKQSGIYEQYF. CDR3 DNA: TGTGCCAGCAAACAATCAGGGATCTACGAGCAGTACTTC.

This chain joins TRBV4-3 and TRBJ1-4; maybe TRBD1 (6 bases). Germline-derived CDR1 and CDR2 are LGHNA and YSLEER. This CDR3 has 14 residues. Trimming removed 4 bases from V and 14 bases from J, with 20 bases in between. The CDR3 DNA reads TGCGCCAGCAGCCCAACATCAACCCAGGGGTGGCTGTTTTTT. Encoded protein: CASSPTSTQGWLFF.

J is TRBJ2-5 and V is TRBV4-2; D is perhaps TRBD2 (6 bases). Germline V gene sequence: CDR1 LGHNA, CDR2 YNFKEQ. The V end lost 1 base, the J end lost 5 bases, and 8 bases lay between the germline ends. The CDR3 has 13 residues. DNA for the CDR3: TGTGCCAGCAGCCAAGCCAGCGGGGAGACCCAGTACTTC. This sequence encodes CASSQASGETQYF.

The chain combines TRBV5-1 with TRBJ2-3; possibly TRBD1 for D (6 bases). This CDR3 comprises 16 residues. Germline V CDR1 and CDR2: SGHRS, YFSETQ. The germline V and J ends were trimmed by 0 bases and 1 base, with 12 bases remaining between them. CDR3 sequence (DNA): TGCGCCAGCAGCTTGGAGGCAGGGGCCCGCACAGATACGCAGTATTTT. Residues: CASSLEAGARTDTQYF.

This clone was counted between two and nine times. The J gene is TRBJ2-2, the V gene TRBV7-9, with 10 bases fitting TRBD1. After removal of 4 bases from V and 10 bases from J, the junction contained 9 bases not matched to a gene. Looked up from germline, CDR1 is SEHNR and CDR2 is FQNEAQ (reference sequence). The CDR3 loop spans 15 amino acids. This chain's CDR3 is CASSSAWDRGSELFF. The CDR3 coding sequence is TGTGCCAGCAGCTCGGCGTGGGACAGGGGTTCGGAGCTGTTTTTT.

This clone was recorded only once. The genes are TRBV4-1 and TRBJ2-5; maybe TRBD1 (6 bases). V was cut by 0 bases and J by 3 bases, with 20 bases left in between. There are 18 residues in the CDR3. The germline CDR1 and CDR2 sequences are MGHRA and YSYEKL. The CDR3 DNA is TGCGCCAGCAGCCAAGATCGAGGGGTTGTGGGGGCGGAAGAGACCCAGTACTTC. Amino acids: CASSQDRGVVGAEETQYF.

This clone was seen a single time. This chain links TRBV5-1 with TRBJ2-3; TRBD1 aligns across 7 bases. J lost 1 base, V lost 0 bases, and 5 bases had no gene match. The CDR3 spans 16 residues. Germline V gene lookup returns CDR1 SGHRS and CDR2 YFSETQ. CDR3: CASSLGNRGGTDTQYF. In nucleotides, the CDR3 is TGCGCCAGCAGCTTGGGTAACAGGGGAGGCACAGATACGCAGTATTTT.

The chain combines TRBV20-1 with TRBJ2-1, with 8 bases matching TRBD2. Germline CDR1 and CDR2: DFQATT and SNEGSKA (reference sequence). The CDR3 is made up of 11 amino acids. J was trimmed by 6 bases and V by 7 bases; bases with no gene match: 2. CDR3 sequence (DNA): TGCAGTGTAGCGGGACGCAATGAGCAGTTCTTC. Residues: CSVAGRNEQFF.

V usage is TRBV30 and J usage is TRBJ2-6; TRBD1 matches at 8 bases. CDR1 and CDR2 (germline): GTSNPN, SVGIG (reference sequence). The CDR3 loop spans 16 amino acids. The V and J ends lost 6 bases and 0 bases, in that order; junction bases with no gene match: 7. CDR3 amino acids: CACGDRFSSGANVLTF. CDR3 nucleotides: TGTGCCTGTGGGGACAGGTTCTCCTCTGGGGCCAACGTCCTGACTTTC.

This clone was found a few times. The chain uses TRBV9 and TRBJ1-4; 9 bases align to TRBD1. Germline trimming cut 3 bases from V and 6 bases from J; bases unmatched to any gene: 6. CDR3 length: 15 residues. Germline V gene lookup returns CDR1 SGDLS and CDR2 YYNGEE. The CDR3 loop is CASSARDRAYEKLFF. In DNA, the CDR3 is TGTGCCAGCAGCGCAAGGGACAGGGCATATGAAAAACTGTTTTTT.

The chain employs TRBV28 and TRBJ1-2; D is possibly TRBD1 (5 bases). Germline CDR1 and CDR2: MDHEN and SYDVKM. The CDR3 sequence is 13 residues long. V was trimmed by 2 bases and J by 6 bases, leaving 10 bases between them. CDR3 bases: TGTGCCAGCAGTTTAACAGGCCGGGATGGCTACACCTTC. This gives the protein CASSLTGRDGYTF.

V usage is TRBV11-2 and J usage is TRBJ2-1; 9 bases fit TRBD2. Germline CDR1 and CDR2: SGHAT and FQNNGV. The CDR3 consists of 14 residues. Germline trimming cut 0 bases from V and 13 bases from J; bases unmatched to any gene: 7. The CDR3 protein is CASSLEVRLAGQFF. In nucleotides, the CDR3 is TGTGCCAGCAGCTTAGAGGTTCGGCTAGCGGGACAGTTCTTC.

This clone has only a few counts. The chain couples TRBV12-2 to TRBJ2-1; the DNA was not compared with TRBD2, the D call given in the table. TRBV12-2 is a pseudogene locus. The CDR3 spans 15 residues. This CDR3 reads CASRLALLAGGREFF. The CDR3 DNA reads TGTGCAAGTCGCTTAGCGCTACTAGCGGGAGGGCGGGAGTTCTTC.

The chain is built from TRBV7-9 and TRBJ2-3; D not certain. Trimming took 5 bases from V and 2 from J, leaving 11 bases between them. This CDR3 is 14 amino acids long. Germline values: CDR1 SEHNR, CDR2 FQNEAQ (reference sequence). The CDR3: CASSPTPVTDTQYF. DNA of the CDR3: TGTGCCAGCAGCCCCACGCCAGTCACAGATACGCAGTATTTT.

This clone was seen a handful of times. The CDR3 loop is CASTSGSNNNEQFF. The CDR3 region has the DNA TGTGCCAGCACTAGCGGGAGTAATAACAATGAGCAGTTCTTC. The rearrangement links TRBV11-2 to TRBJ2-1, with 10 bases lining up with TRBD2. This CDR3 contains 14 residues. Unmatched junction bases numbered 5, after V lost 7 bases and J lost 5 bases. CDR1 and CDR2 from the germline V gene are SGHAT and FQNNGV.

V usage is TRBV4-1 and J usage is TRBJ2-7, with TRBD2 identical over 14 bases. Germline CDR1 MGHRA, CDR2 YSYEKL. The CDR3 loop spans 15 amino acids. V shed 5 bases, J shed 9 bases, and the junction held 9 bases outside the gene matches. CDR3 bases: TGCGCCAGCAGCGCACCGACTAGCGGGAGGGACGGGCAGTACTTC. This codes for CASSAPTSGRDGQYF.

V and J are TRBV6-5 and TRBJ1-2; D uncertain. In germline, CDR1 is MNHEY, CDR2 SVGAGI. Trimming removed 2 bases from V and 7 bases from J, with 17 bases in between. The CDR3 runs 15 residues. Written as DNA, the CDR3 is TGTGCCAGCAGTTACAACACCGGGGAAGGAGGTGGCTACACCTTC. Encoded protein: CASSYNTGEGGGYTF.

This clone was seen only a few times. This sequence joins TRBV7-2 and TRBJ2-4, with D possibly TRBD2 on 6 matching bases. V lost 5 bases and J lost 6, with 11 bases in between. Germline values: CDR1 SGHTA, CDR2 FQGNSA. This CDR3 is 13 amino acids long. This chain's CDR3 is CASSTDYSNIQYF. DNA of the CDR3: TGTGCCAGCAGCACGGACTACTCAAACATTCAGTACTTC.

Only a few counts were recorded for this clone. The rearrangement uses TRBV6-1 and TRBJ1-5; 8 nucleotides align to TRBD1. CDR3 length equals 14 residues. Trimming at V came to 3 bases and at J to 5 bases, leaving 3 bases not matched to a gene. Germline CDR1 is MNHNS and CDR2 is SASEGT. The CDR3 bases are TGTGCCAGCAGTGAGACAGGGGCCGATCAGCCCCAGCATTTT. The encoded protein is CASSETGADQPQHF.

V and J are TRBV5-1 and TRBJ2-1, with a possible D match to TRBD1 (5 bases). The germline CDR1 and CDR2 sequences are SGHRS and YFSETQ. Trimming left V 2 bases short and J 0 bases short, with 9 bases between. This CDR3 contains 15 residues. The CDR3 reads CASSFGQGSYNEQFF. In nucleotides, the CDR3 is TGCGCCAGCAGCTTCGGTCAGGGCTCCTACAATGAGCAGTTCTTC. Combining the CDR3 with reference TRBV5-1 and TRBJ2-1 gives the whole variable domain KAGVTQTPRYLIKTRGQQVTLSCSPISGHRSVSWYQQTPGQGLQFLFEYFSETQRNKGNFPGRFSGRQFSNSRSEMNVSTLELGDSALYLCASSFGQGSYNEQFFGPGTRLTVL.

The rearrangement uses TRBV28 and TRBJ1-3; D perhaps matches TRBD1 (5 bases). V was shortened by 2 bases and J by 1 base, with 6 bases between the two germline ends. The CDR3 sequence is 14 residues long. Germline V gene sequence: CDR1 MDHEN, CDR2 SYDVKM. The CDR3 reads CASSLQGSGNTIYF. The CDR3 DNA follows: TGTGCCAGCAGTTTACAGGGATCTGGAAACACCATATATTTT.

The genes are TRBV11-3 and TRBJ2-1; TRBD2 matches at 13 bases. Germline V gene data show CDR1 as SGHNT and CDR2 as YENEEA. The ends lost 8 bases at V and 7 bases at J; junction bases unmatched: 11. The CDR3 loop spans 16 amino acids. CDR3 in amino acids: CASAYAPTSGRNEQFF. The CDR3, as DNA: TGTGCCAGCGCCTATGCCCCGACTAGCGGGAGGAATGAGCAGTTCTTC.

The V and J genes are TRBV27 and TRBJ2-7; the match to TRBD1 covers 7 bases. CDR1 MNHEY and CDR2 SMNVEV come from the germline V gene (reference sequence). V dropped 6 bases and J dropped 3; count of bases not matched to a gene: 11. The CDR3 runs to 15 residues. CDR3 residues: CASRRTGTERYEQYF. The CDR3 bases are TGTGCCAGCAGGCGGACCGGGACAGAGCGCTACGAGCAGTACTTC.